This TCR beta chain comes out of a study of blood T cell repertoires in COVID-19. The repertoire was sequenced with immunoSEQ multiplex PCR; TCRdb's copy has only in-frame clones and lacks some. Counted here are 300,000 to 450,000 clones, approximately 87% occurring once; the ten biggest clones make up roughly 1.9%. The CDR3 length is 16 residues. V shed 0 bases, J shed 1 base, and the junction held 6 bases outside the gene matches. Germline CDR1 reads SGHRS; CDR2 reads YFSETQ. The sequence was collected from a man in his forties in a cohort exposed to, infected with or recovered from COVID-19 (not recorded which). The specimen sequenced was PBMCs or T cells enriched from blood (not recorded which). The chain couples TRBV5-1 to TRBJ2-5; the match to TRBD1 covers 7 bases. CDR3 amino acids: CASSLGGRGTQETQYF. The CDR3 DNA is TGCGCCAGCAGCTTGGGTGGCAGGGGGACCCAAGAGACCCAGTACTTC.